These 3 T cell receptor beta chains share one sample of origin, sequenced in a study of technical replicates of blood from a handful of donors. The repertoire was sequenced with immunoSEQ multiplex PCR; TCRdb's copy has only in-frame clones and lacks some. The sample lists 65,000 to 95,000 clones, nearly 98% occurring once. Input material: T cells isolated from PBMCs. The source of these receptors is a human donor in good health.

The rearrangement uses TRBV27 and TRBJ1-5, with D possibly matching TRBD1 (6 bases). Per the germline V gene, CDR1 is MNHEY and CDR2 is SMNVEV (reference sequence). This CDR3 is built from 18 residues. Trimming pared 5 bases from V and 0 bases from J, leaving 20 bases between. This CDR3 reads CASSPGTGQPSSNQPQHF. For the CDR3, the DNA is TGTGCCAGCAGTCCGGGGACCGGACAGCCATCTAGCAATCAGCCCCAGCATTTT.

For the CDR3, the DNA is TGTGCCAGCAGTAGCGGGGGCTACGAGCAGTACTTC. Amino acids: CASSSGGYEQYF. This rearrangement joins TRBV28 to TRBJ2-7; 8 bases line up with TRBD2. The germline CDR1 and CDR2 sequences are MDHEN and SYDVKM. The CDR3 sequence is 12 residues long. The ends lost 5 bases at V and 3 bases at J; junction bases unmatched: 0.

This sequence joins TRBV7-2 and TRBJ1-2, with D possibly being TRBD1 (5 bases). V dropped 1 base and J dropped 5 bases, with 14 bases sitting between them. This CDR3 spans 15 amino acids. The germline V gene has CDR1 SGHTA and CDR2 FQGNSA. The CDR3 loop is CASSLGGMGGYGYTF. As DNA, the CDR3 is TGTGCCAGCAGCTTAGGGGGGATGGGAGGGTATGGCTACACCTTC. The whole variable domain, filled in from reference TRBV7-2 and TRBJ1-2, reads GAGVSQSPSNKVTEKGKDVELRCDPISGHTALYWYRQSLGQGLEFLIYFQGNSAPDKSGLPSDRFSAERTGGSVSTLTIQRTQQEDSAVYLCASSLGGMGGYGYTFGSGTRLTVV.